This TCR beta chain was identified during a study of identical twins. Study observations and caveats: It was possible that invariant MAIT and iNKT cells partly confounded the zero-insertion analyses. Insertions were reduced in abundant cord blood beta clonotypes but not in memory repertoires. Twin pairs' shared out-of-frame alpha sequences were enriched in low generation probability.

About this clonotype: Its antigen is as yet unknown.

A universal primer binding site was introduced by template switching. The final cDNA contained unique molecular identifiers. From the 5' RACE reads, TCRdb called clonotypes with MiXCR, one entry per CDR3 protein. The data contain some 460,000 distinct CDR3 sequences, over 12% of them singletons. J lost 4 bases, V lost 6 bases, and 5 bases had no gene match. The CDR3 is made up of 14 amino acids. CDR1 and CDR2 (germline): MNHEY, SMNVEV (reference sequence). These data were likewise used in another study, on yellow fever vaccine responses in identical twins.

Sequences were obtained from CD4+ T cells sorted from blood. The TCR originated in a woman under 30 in good health. The chain links TRBV27 to TRBJ1-4; 7 positions match TRBD1. This chain's CDR3 is CASRGTALNEKLFF. The CDR3 bases are TGTGCCAGCAGGGGGACAGCTCTTAATGAAAAACTGTTTTTT.